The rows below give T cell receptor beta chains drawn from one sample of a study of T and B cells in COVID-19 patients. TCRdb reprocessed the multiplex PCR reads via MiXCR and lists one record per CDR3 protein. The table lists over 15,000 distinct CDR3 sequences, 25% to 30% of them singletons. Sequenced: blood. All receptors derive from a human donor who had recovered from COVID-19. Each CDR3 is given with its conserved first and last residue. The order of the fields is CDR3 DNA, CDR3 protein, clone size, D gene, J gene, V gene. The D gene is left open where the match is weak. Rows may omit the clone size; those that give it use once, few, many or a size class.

TGTGCCAGCACCCCGGACAGGGAAAATGGCTACACCTTC | CASTPDRENGYTF | many | TRBD1 | TRBJ1-2 | TRBV6-1
TGTGCCAGCTCACCCCGCGGGGGCGAGGGGGTTGGCTACACCTTC | CASSPRGGEGVGYTF | few | - | TRBJ1-2 | TRBV18
TGTGCCAGCAGTTACTCTATGGATACGCAGTATTTT | CASSYSMDTQYF | many | - | TRBJ2-3 | TRBV6-5
TGTGCCAGCTCACCACCGGTCGGGACAGGGGTCACCGGGGAGCTGTTTTTT | CASSPPVGTGVTGELFF | - | TRBD1 | TRBJ2-2 | TRBV18
TGTGCCAGTGGCCCCACGGAATATTCACCCCTCCACTTT | CASGPTEYSPLHF | medium-sized | - | TRBJ1-6 | TRBV19
TGCAGTGCTAGAGAAGGCAGACAAGAGACCCAGTACTTC | CSAREGRQETQYF | once | - | TRBJ2-5 | TRBV20-1
TGTGCCAGCTCACCGAGTGCAGGGGCTAGAGAGACCCAGTACTTC | CASSPSAGARETQYF | few | - | TRBJ2-5 | TRBV18
TGCGCCAGCAGCCCCCGTAGCGGGGTGGAGACCCAGTACTTC | CASSPRSGVETQYF | - | TRBD2 | TRBJ2-5 | TRBV5-3
TGTGCCAGCAGTTACGACACTTACAATGAGCAGTTCTTC | CASSYDTYNEQFF | - | - | TRBJ2-1 | TRBV6-2/TRBV6-3
TGTGCCAGTTCCCGGAATTCCGGGACAGACAATCAGCCCCAGCATTTT | CASSRNSGTDNQPQHF | - | TRBD1 | TRBJ1-5 | TRBV19
TGTGCCAGTAGTATAGCCGGATGGACCTACGAGCAGTACTTC | CASSIAGWTYEQYF | medium-sized | - | TRBJ2-7 | TRBV19
TGTGCCACCACTTACGGGGGGTCCTACAATGAGCAGTTCTTC | CATTYGGSYNEQFF | medium-sized | TRBD2 | TRBJ2-1 | TRBV6-5
TGTGCCAGCAGTTTTACTGGGAAGCCCACTGAAGCTTTCTTT | CASSFTGKPTEAFF | - | - | TRBJ1-1 | TRBV27
TGCGCCAGCAGCTTGGAACCAACAGGGGGTGAGCAGTTCTTC | CASSLEPTGGEQFF | - | TRBD1 | TRBJ2-1 | TRBV5-1
TGTGCCAGCAGCTCCCCCGGGGGGGGCGGTCGGGAGACCCAGTACTTC | CASSSPGGGGRETQYF | - | TRBD2 | TRBJ2-5 | TRBV5-4